The 13 T cell receptor beta chains below were found in one sample sequenced in a study of regulatory T cells in long-lasting Graves disease. Time point described: newly diagnosed GD, antithyroid drugs for less than 3 months. RNA from PBMCs was the source of the TCR library. TCR beta libraries were built with iRepertoire HTBI primers and Arm-PCR of CDR3 regions. MiXCR was run by TCRdb on the multiplex PCR reads, yielding one entry per CDR3 protein. The data contain 450,000 to 600,000 distinct CDR3 sequences, about 17% of them seen just once; the ten biggest clones take up more than 9%. These data were also filed under a second study, of T cells in Graves' hyperthyroidism and ophthalmopathy.

Here the sequenced sample was peripheral blood mononuclear cells (PBMCs), taken at new diagnosis, from a patient treated with antithyroid drugs. These receptors were taken from a man aged 40-50 years with Graves disease.

This chain uses TRBV10-3 with TRBJ1-4; D gene uncertain. Germline CDR1 ENHRY, CDR2 SYGVKD. Trimming pared 3 bases from V and 5 bases from J, leaving 10 bases between. CDR3 length: 14 amino acids. DNA of the CDR3: TGTGCCATCAGTGACGGAGCCCTAAATGAAAAACTGTTTTTT. It translates to CAISDGALNEKLFF.

This clonotype has ten or more counts. The rearrangement uses TRBV6-2 or TRBV6-3 and TRBJ2-7, with 8 bases that match TRBD2. The CDR3 runs to 13 residues. The germline V gene has CDR1 MNHEY and CDR2 SVGEGT. Trimming at V came to 5 bases and at J to 4 bases, leaving 4 bases not matched to a gene. The CDR3 spells CASSVAGTYEQYF. CDR3 sequence (DNA): TGTGCCAGCAGTGTAGCGGGAACGTACGAGCAGTACTTC.

The table lists this clonotype with a few counts. The gene calls are TRBV3-1 and TRBJ1-1; D is possibly TRBD1 (6 bases). Germline V gene sequence: CDR1 LGHDT, CDR2 YNNKEL (reference sequence). V lost 2 bases to trimming and J lost 10 bases, with 11 bases between them. CDR3 length: 12 residues. The CDR3 DNA sequence: TGTGCCAGCAGCCAATTGGGGGGGCGAGCTTTCTTT. Translating gives CASSQLGGRAFF. The whole variable domain, remainder taken from reference TRBV3-1 and TRBJ1-1, is DTAVSQTPKYLVTQMGNDKSIKCEQNLGHDTMYWYKQDSKKFLKIMFSYNNKELIINETVPNRFSPKSPDKAHLNLHINSLELGDSAVYFCASSQLGGRAFFGQGTRLTVV.

The chain links TRBV20-1 to TRBJ1-4; TRBD1 agrees at 8 bases. CDR3 size: 14 residues. Germline CDR1 is DFQATT and CDR2 is SNEGSKA (reference sequence). V lost 3 bases, J lost 8 bases, and 8 bases stayed unmatched. The CDR3 DNA reads TGCAGTGCTAGGGGACAGGCGGGCGCGGAAAAACTGTTTTTT. Translating gives CSARGQAGAEKLFF.

This clonotype came up a few times. This chain joins TRBV28 and TRBJ2-1, with 8 bases lining up with TRBD2. CDR3 length: 12 amino acids. Germline V gene sequence: CDR1 MDHEN, CDR2 SYDVKM. The V segment lost 5 bases and the J segment 16 bases; nucleotides outside the gene matches: 10. The CDR3: CASSPQAGARFF. Here the CDR3 DNA reads TGTGCCAGCAGTCCCCAAGCGGGAGCTCGATTCTTC.

The rearrangement joins TRBV19 to TRBJ1-1; D is perhaps TRBD1 (5 bases). CDR1 LNHDA and CDR2 SQIVND come from the germline V gene (reference sequence). The CDR3 runs 13 residues. With 5 bases removed from V and 4 bases from J, the gap between germline ends came to 11 bases. CDR3 residues: CASSADRSTEAFF. The CDR3 DNA reads as TGTGCCAGTAGTGCTGACAGATCCACTGAAGCTTTCTTT.

This clonotype was counted at least ten times. This chain links TRBV30 with TRBJ2-7; D possibly matches TRBD1 or TRBD2 (5 bases each). The ends were cut back, 2 bases at V and 6 bases at J, with 14 bases in the middle. The germline CDR1 and CDR2 sequences are GTSNPN and SVGIG (reference sequence). The CDR3 sequence is 13 residues long. CDR3 in DNA: TGTGCCTGGAGTATGAGGGGCGCGGGCGAGCAGTACTTC. The encoded protein is CAWSMRGAGEQYF.

In its sample, this clonotype was seen many times. The chain combines TRBV11-2 with TRBJ2-7; D not resolved. This CDR3 comprises 12 residues. Germline CDR1 is SGHAT and CDR2 is FQNNGV. Trimming removed 4 bases at V and 5 bases at J, with 9 bases between. This chain's CDR3 is CASSSYYDEQYF. DNA of the CDR3: TGTGCCAGCAGCTCGTACTACGACGAGCAGTACTTC.

This clonotype was counted a few times. The J gene is TRBJ2-2, the V gene TRBV6-1; 8 positions match TRBD1. Germline V gene lookup returns CDR1 MNHNS and CDR2 SASEGT. This CDR3 comprises 14 residues. The J segment lost 4 bases and the V segment lost 6 bases, leaving 4 bases of the junction unmatched. In DNA form, the CDR3 reads TGTGCCAGCAGGGACAGGGAAGGCACCGGGGAGCTGTTTTTT. This codes for CASRDREGTGELFF.

This clonotype was counted ten times or more. The chain couples TRBV12-3 or TRBV12-4 to TRBJ1-1; tentative D call: TRBD1 (6 bases). The CDR3 spans 14 residues. V lost 6 bases and J 4 bases, leaving 15 bases between the germline ends. The CDR3, as DNA: TGTGCCAGCAGCCCTCAGAGGGGGATCACTGAAGCTTTCTTT. This sequence encodes CASSPQRGITEAFF.

The rearrangement links TRBV6-1 to TRBJ1-5; D is undetermined. This CDR3 contains 13 residues. V was trimmed by 2 bases and J by 5 bases, leaving 7 bases between them. CDR1 and CDR2 from the germline V gene are MNHNS and SASEGT. The CDR3 loop reads CASSETAYQPQHF. CDR3 sequence (DNA): TGTGCCAGCAGTGAAACAGCCTATCAGCCCCAGCATTTT.

This rearrangement joins TRBV29-1 to TRBJ2-3; D gene unclear. V lost 4 bases to trimming and J lost 0 bases, with 8 bases between them. Germline V gene data show CDR1 as SQVTM and CDR2 as ANQGSEA. The CDR3 has 13 amino acids. The CDR3 protein is CSVVEFSTDTQYF. The DNA of the CDR3 is TGCAGCGTTGTCGAATTTAGCACAGATACGCAGTATTTT.

This clonotype was detected many times. The gene calls are TRBV18 and TRBJ2-7, with D possibly being TRBD1 or TRBD2 (5 bases each). This CDR3 is built from 15 residues. The V end was cut by 4 bases, the J end by 6 bases, with 19 bases between. Germline CDR1 and CDR2: KGHSH and LQKENI. CDR3 nucleotides: TGTGCCAGCTCACTTAACTGGGACGTCCCAGGCGAGCAGTACTTC. It is translated as CASSLNWDVPGEQYF.